Included here is one TCR beta chain sequence, with context. Its antigen target is currently unknown. Within one base of it there is no much larger clone, and no base qualities were kept. These data are taken from a study of cytomegalovirus exposure and HLA in healthy donors (dated by TCRdb to 2017 to 2019). Context from the whole study: In an earlier analysis of some 550 of the donors, around 300 Gb of sequence data and approximately 120 million unique TCR beta sequences from 150 million to 200 million T cells were reported. An earlier analysis of around 540 of the donors applied high-throughput TCR beta sequencing to assess whether each TCR beta V gene segment acted as functional or pseudogenic. The study used immunosequencing to profile the T cell repertoires of 666 subjects and linked those repertoires to cytomegalovirus serostatus. Rather than drawing on any new phenotypic data, the later analysis identified candidate immune exposures from TCR beta sequences and the way those sequences occurred across donors. The study aimed to test whether cataloging public T cell receptors could reveal signatures of past pathogen exposure. Because of strong linkage in the cohort, roughly five DR-DQ haplotypes were treated as single units for association and clustering. Donor age, sex, ethnicity and CMV serostatus were collected together with the repertoire data. Every discovery cohort repertoire had been produced on one sequencing platform. Among several hundred genotyped donors of the cohort, an average of about 220,000 unique TCR beta nucleotide sequences was sequenced per donor, of which approximately 19% were non-productive. A later genetic analysis used genome-wide SNP genotypes for about 55% of the 666 donors, treating that subset as a discovery cohort. HLA typing covered class I and class II loci at four-digit resolution. Among the 398 genotyped donors, around 79% belonged to the genetic ancestry cluster associated with self-reported Caucasian donors. An early release covering 550 to 700 HLA-typed donors comprised approximately 290 gigabases of sequencing data and roughly 85 million unique TCR sequences. The number of typed donors differed by locus: roughly 620-630 for A, B, C, DRB1 and DQB1; approximately 520 for DQA1; some 610 for DPA1; and 400 to 480 for DPB1. Along with the roughly 670-subject first cohort, a separate validation cohort of 120 different subjects was used. To study patterns of TCR occurrence, a later analysis re-analyzed previously published TCR beta repertoires from 666 donors and added high-resolution HLA genotyping. The study combined high-throughput TCR immunosequencing, statistical association of individual TCRs with disease status, and machine learning to predict cytomegalovirus infection status.

Library creation used the immunoSEQ multiplex PCR assay. A mixture of 60 forward primers for TCR Vbeta segments and 13 reverse primers for TCR Jbeta segments was used in the multiplex PCR. A multiplex PCR assay on genomic DNA amplified the CDR3 region of rearranged TCR beta genes. The Illumina HiSeq System was used to sequence the amplified TCR beta libraries as 87-base-pair reads. Per the authors' processing: Across the 500 to 750 repertoires, a later analysis counted approximately 75 million unique TCR beta chains, approximately 12 million of which were shared by at least two donors. To remove PCR and sequencing errors, raw reads were error-corrected and collapsed into unique sequences using a nearest-neighbor algorithm that merged closely related sequences. V, D and J gene segments were assigned by aligning CDR3 sequences to IMGT reference sequences. For a sequence to be retained, a match of at least six nucleotides was required to both a V gene segment and a J gene segment. Rearrangements were classified as productive when the CDR3 lacked stop codons and remained in frame with V and J, and all other rearrangements were classified as non-productive. Following IMGT convention, CDR3 was defined as the stretch from the second conserved V-encoded cysteine up to the conserved J-encoded phenylalanine. The earlier analysis of approximately 500 of the donors excluded sequences that lacked an unambiguous match to a single V gene segment. In an earlier analysis of approximately 590 of the donors, a V segment was called functional when productive rearrangements were above 56.7%, and segregating when the standard deviation between donors exceeded 5%. A statistical classification framework was built for diagnosing cytomegalovirus status from the catalog of TCR beta chain sequences. V and J gene assignment, in a later analysis, came from comparing TCR nucleotide sequences with IMGT/GENE-DB human TR gene sequences. In a later analysis, CDR3 sequences and most-parsimonious VDJ recombination scenarios were assigned using the TCRdist pipeline. In a later analysis, each TCR beta chain was defined by its CDR3 amino acid sequence together with its V-gene family, and reads lacking a unique V-gene family were excluded. To address suspected cross-contamination and a sequencing artifact, a later analysis removed several hundred highly shared, low-generation-probability nucleotide sequences. In a later analysis, a clonal expansion index was calculated for each public chain from normalized within-repertoire ranks of inferred template counts. Generation probabilities in a later analysis came from a VDJ recombination model fitted to out-of-frame rearrangements, and those results were checked against IGoR. In a later analysis, TCR-TCR, TCR-HLA and TCR-CMV co-occurrence was scored with hypergeometric tests, and a repertoire-size bias correction was applied to TCR pairs. A later analysis estimated false discovery rates by permuting HLA or CMV assignments 20 times. A later analysis grouped co-occurring TCRs with DBSCAN, adding TCRdist sequence similarity when clustering within HLA-allele-positive subsets. Co-occurrence clustering excluded repertoires with fewer than 30,000 or more than 120,000 public chains, plus five with anomalous nucleotide sharing. The table comes from immuneACCESS by way of TCRdb, which keeps in-frame sequences with V and J called. Part of the clones is missing from these tables; in studies checked, under half for an unresolved V gene and the rest for unknown reasons. V and J calls and clone size come straight from that table; D and trimming were deduced from the DNA. The sample contains about 190,000 clones, 75% to 90% of them found a single time. The ten largest make up under 0.9% of the sample.

Results the study describes overall, beyond this receptor: The authors suggested that the approach could potentially be extended to other disease states and immunological phenotypes. In a later analysis, several top co-occurrence clusters were reported to appear linked to parvovirus B19, influenza, CMV and Epstein-Barr virus. Because counts were too low, roughly 17 rarely observed V segments, including chromosome 9 orphons, were left out of the earlier analysis of a few hundred of the donors. The sequencing pipeline was judged likely to have produced a cluster of highly shared sequence variants as a technical artifact. The presence/absence analyses assumed that sequencing depth was roughly uniform across donors, and that assumption may not be true. When HLA alleles, especially DR and DQ, strongly co-occurred, attributing TCR associations to individual alleles was difficult. The only immune exposure information available for the cohort was CMV serostatus. Broadly in line with IMGT annotations, most TCR beta V segments showed up in productive rearrangements about 87% or about 30% of the time in an earlier analysis of several hundred of the donors. V-gene and J-gene trimming of TCR beta chains was associated with a missense DCLRE1C variant in a later genetic analysis, and the association was replicated in an independent cohort. Correlated functional status among segregating V segments might be attributable to linkage disequilibrium, but an unknown experimental factor could not be ruled out. In a later analysis, TCR association rates were found to vary across HLA loci, with the most associated TCRs seen for DRB1 alleles and the fewest for HLA-C alleles. Specific HLA alleles were associated with more than 15,000 TCR beta sequences at a false discovery rate of 0.05 in a later analysis. Because HLA typing was unavailable for some donors at each locus, only the typed subset was used in association tests. Across donors, most TCR sequences were observed very rarely, whereas some public TCRs were present in many individuals. The classifier was reported to diagnose cytomegalovirus status with high specificity and sensitivity in both the original and validation cohorts. According to a later genetic analysis, donors in an Asian-associated ancestry cluster had fewer N-insertions in productive TCRs than the approximately 630-donor mean. In vitro tests confirmed that a few of the cytomegalovirus-associated TCR beta chains recognize cytomegalovirus antigens. Because the 87-base-pair reads could not distinguish some IMGT-functional V segments, including TRBV6-2 and TRBV6-3, those segments were excluded. In this cohort, only TCR beta chains were sequenced, and detectable features were limited by the absence of alpha or paired-chain data. A further reported finding was that TCR beta sequences accurately predicted the HLA-A and HLA-B alleles for most subjects in the first cohort. According to a later analysis, most CMV-associated TCR beta chains appeared to be HLA-restricted, and the HLA associations seemed to be driven largely by CMV exposure. The study listed around 160 TCR beta chains as associated with cytomegalovirus. A later analysis found that HLA-associated TCR beta chains were more clonally expanded and had lower generation probabilities than equally common non-associated chains.

After removal of 4 bases from V and 2 bases from J, the junction retains 5 bases not matched to a gene. CDR1 SGHRS and CDR2 YFSETQ are derived from the germline V gene. The CDR3, from cysteine to phenylalanine, totals 17 residues. Only CDR3 DNA is held: 51 bases, read in frame from base 1. The cohort was made up of approximately 670 healthy bone marrow donors. All cohort members were sampled while nominally healthy, although unrecorded immune exposures were likely present. The donor was CMV seronegative and was included in the group of about 400 seronegative cohort members. A peripheral blood sample was provided by each donor, and peripheral blood mononuclear cells were used for TCR beta sequencing. Genomic DNA was extracted from the blood cell samples with the Qiagen DNeasy Blood Extraction Kit.

This clonotype originated in a woman younger than 30 in good health and CMV-seronegative. Recombination connected TRBV5-1 to TRBJ2-1; 14 central bases correspond to TRBD2. The sample taken for sequencing was PBMCs. The CDR3: CASSPQTSGRAYNEQFF. The sequenced DNA is TGCGCCAGCAGCCCCCAGACTAGCGGGAGGGCCTACAATGAGCAGTTCTTC.